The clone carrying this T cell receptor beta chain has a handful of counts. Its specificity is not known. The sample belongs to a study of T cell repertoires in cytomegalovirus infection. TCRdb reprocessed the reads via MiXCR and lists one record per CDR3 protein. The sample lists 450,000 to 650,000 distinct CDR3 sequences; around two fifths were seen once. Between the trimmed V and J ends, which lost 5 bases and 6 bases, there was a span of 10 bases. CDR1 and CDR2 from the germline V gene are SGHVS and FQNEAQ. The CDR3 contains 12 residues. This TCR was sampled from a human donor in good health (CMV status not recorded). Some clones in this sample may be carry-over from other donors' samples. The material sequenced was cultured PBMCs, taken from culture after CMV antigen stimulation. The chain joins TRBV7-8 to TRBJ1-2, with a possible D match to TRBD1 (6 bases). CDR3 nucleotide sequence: TGTGCCAGCAGCGCCACAGGGAATGGCTACACCTTC. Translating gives CASSATGNGYTF.